This TCR beta chain originates from a study of T cells in Graves' hyperthyroidism and ophthalmopathy. Amplified TCR beta CDR3 regions derived from RNA transcripts. HTBI primers were employed in a first-round RT-PCR of the TCR CDR3. In TCRdb, the multiplex PCR reads were re-called with MiXCR into one record per CDR3 protein. The table includes hundreds of thousands of distinct CDR3 sequences, about 15% detected once. This clonotype was recorded at least ten times. Antigen: not known. Trimming removed 0 bases from V and 1 base from J, with 5 bases in between. Germline V gene lookup returns CDR1 GTSNPN and CDR2 SVGIG (reference sequence). This CDR3 contains 13 residues. Study-level findings and limits: Onset of ophthalmopathy came a median around 7.1 months after the model predicted it.

Fresh peripheral blood, 8 to 10 ml, was the source of the PBMCs. Sequencing used blood. The TCR was taken from a woman aged 25 to 39 with Graves' hyperthyroidism. V is TRBV30 and J is TRBJ2-3; tentatively, D is TRBD2 (5 bases). The CDR3 sequence is CAWSVGGTDTQYF. The CDR3 DNA is TGTGCCTGGAGTGTCGGGGGCACAGATACGCAGTATTTT.